The following is a T cell receptor beta chain sequence with its context. The sample belongs to a study of blood T cell repertoires in COVID-19. Study information: The United States, Italy and Spain supplied acute and convalescent COVID-19 samples. Sample material is recorded as cDNA or gDNA derived from T cells, B-cell-depleted T cells, or PBMCs.

Original handling: The assay estimated nucleated cells by amplifying reference gene primers. TCRdb's copy holds only in-frame clones and misses some; the assay was immunoSEQ multiplex PCR. V and J calls and clone size follow that table, whereas D and trimming were derived from the DNA. The sample lists a few hundred thousand clones, 89% seen once, with 2.5% to 3.5% in the top ten. Participant-given clinical history determined each cohort assignment. The trim removed 5 bases at V and 5 bases at J, leaving 14 bases unmatched. The CDR3 sequence is 16 residues long. The germline V gene has CDR1 MDHEN and CDR2 SYDVKM.

Sequencing used PBMCs or T cells enriched from blood (not recorded which). The receptor comes from a woman in her forties or fifties who had been exposed to COVID-19. The rearrangement uses TRBV28 and TRBJ2-5, with 7 bases lining up with TRBD1. In DNA, the CDR3 is TGTGCCAGCAGTCCCCAAGTCTTACAGGGGATGGAGACCCAGTACTTC. As protein: CASSPQVLQGMETQYF.